What follows are 10 T cell receptor beta chains derived from one specimen sequenced in a study of Graves' ophthalmopathy and Graves' hyperthyroidism. The sequenced template was RNA, covering the TCR beta CDR3 region. RT-PCR was first run with HTBI primers, then multiplex PCR in a second round. In TCRdb, the multiplex PCR reads were re-called with MiXCR into one record per CDR3 protein. The sample includes around 590,000 distinct CDR3 sequences, 35% to 45% of them seen just once. Sequencing used peripheral blood or thyroid tissue (not recorded which). The receptors were gathered from an adult man with Graves' hyperthyroidism.

There are many counts of this clonotype. The chain has TRBV2 and TRBJ2-7, with 7 bases aligning to TRBD2. V lost 6 bases and J lost 3; bases outside the gene matches: 5. Looked up from germline, CDR1 is SNHLY and CDR2 is FYNNEI. The CDR3 loop spans 13 amino acids. In nucleotides, the CDR3 is TGTGCCAGCAGAGCAACTAGCGTCTACGAGCAGTACTTC. Protein sequence: CASRATSVYEQYF.

In its sample, this clonotype was seen once. J is TRBJ1-3 and V is TRBV9, with D tentatively TRBD1 (5 bases). Germline CDR1 is SGDLS and CDR2 is YYNGEE. The CDR3 extends over 17 amino acids. With 7 bases removed from V and 2 bases from J, the gap between germline ends came to 22 bases. DNA for the CDR3: TGTGCCAGCTCACCACAGGTCTTCGGGGCAACTGGAAACACCATATATTTT. It encodes CASSPQVFGATGNTIYF.

This clonotype came up many times. The V and J genes are TRBV2 and TRBJ2-5, with a weak D call TRBD1 (6 bases). Trimming removed 10 bases from V and 2 bases from J, with 17 bases in between. This CDR3 is 14 amino acids long. Germline V gives CDR1 SNHLY, CDR2 FYNNEI. CDR3 coding DNA: TGTGCCAACCCGAAGGGGGACATACAAGAGACCCAGTACTTC. Amino acid sequence: CANPKGDIQETQYF.

V usage is TRBV6-1 and J usage is TRBJ2-2; 7 bases agree with TRBD1. CDR1 MNHNS and CDR2 SASEGT come from the germline V gene. The CDR3 is 12 amino acids. The J segment lost 6 bases and the V segment lost 11 bases, leaving 6 bases of the junction unmatched. The CDR3 spells CASEGAPGELFF. The CDR3 DNA reads as TGTGCCTCTGAGGGGGCCCCCGGGGAGCTGTTTTTT.

The chain is built from TRBV10-3 and TRBJ1-5, with D tentatively TRBD1 (5 bases). There are 13 residues in the CDR3. The V and J ends lost 3 bases and 5 bases respectively, with 8 bases between them. Germline CDR1 reads ENHRY; CDR2 reads SYGVKD. As DNA, the CDR3 is TGTGCCATCAGTGACAGGGTGGATCAGCCCCAGCATTTT. It translates to CAISDRVDQPQHF.

The V gene is TRBV7-9, the J gene TRBJ2-7; weak D call: TRBD2 (5 bases). V was trimmed by 1 base and J by 7 bases, leaving 14 bases between them. Per germline, CDR1 SEHNR and CDR2 FQNEAQ (reference sequence). The CDR3 is 14 amino acids. In DNA form, the CDR3 reads TGTGCCAGCAGCTTAGATCGTACGGGGAATGAGCAGTACTTC. As protein: CASSLDRTGNEQYF. The complete variable domain, with remaining parts taken from reference TRBV7-9 and TRBJ2-7, reads DTGVSQNPRHKITKRGQNVTFRCDPISEHNRLYWYRQTLGQGPEFLTYFQNEAQLEKSRLLSDRFSAERPKGSFSTLEIQRTEQGDSAMYLCASSLDRTGNEQYFGPGTRLTVT.

In its sample, this clonotype was seen many times. This chain connects TRBV29-1 to TRBJ2-7; 8 nucleotides align to TRBD2. The V gene's germline CDR1 is SQVTM and CDR2 ANQGSEA. The CDR3 consists of 15 residues. V shed 6 bases, J shed 2 bases, and the junction held 12 bases outside the gene matches. CDR3 bases: TGCAGCGTGCCCGGGGGGGGGACCGACGCCTACGAGCAGTACTTC. This sequence encodes CSVPGGGTDAYEQYF.

This sequence joins TRBV2 and TRBJ2-7; 7 nucleotides agree with TRBD2. The J segment lost 2 bases and the V segment lost 6 bases, leaving 7 bases of the junction unmatched. Germline lookup yields CDR1 SNHLY and CDR2 FYNNEI. This CDR3 has 14 amino acids. The CDR3 DNA is TGTGCCAGCAGAGAGGTCGGGACTACCTACGAGCAGTACTTC. It yields the protein CASREVGTTYEQYF.

The chain uses TRBV3-1 and TRBJ2-7; 9 nucleotides match TRBD2. V gave up 0 bases and J gave up 3 bases; unmatched junction bases: 6. Germline V lookup: CDR1 LGHDT, CDR2 YNNKEL (reference sequence). This CDR3 is built from 16 residues. Written as DNA, the CDR3 is TGTGCCAGCAGCCAAGATCCCCTAGCGGGGATCTACGAGCAGTACTTC. It yields the protein CASSQDPLAGIYEQYF.

This clonotype came up many times. The rearrangement joins TRBV5-6 to TRBJ2-7; D is undetermined. The germline CDR1 and CDR2 sequences are SGHDT and YYEEEE. The CDR3 is 12 amino acids. Trimming shortened V by 0 bases and J by 5 bases, and 6 bases separated the two germline ends. The CDR3 protein is CASSLVNNEQYF. The CDR3 DNA reads as TGTGCCAGCAGCTTGGTAAACAACGAGCAGTACTTC.